This T cell receptor beta chain is from a study of CD8 T cell repertoires and HIV-1 epitope variants. Sequencing of TCR beta CDR3 used immunoSEQ survey depth. Some clones are missing from TCRdb's copy, which holds only in-frame ones; the method was immunoSEQ multiplex PCR. The sample includes about 5,300 clones, roughly 60% seen only once; the top ten take roughly 45%. For this clone: Its antigen is unidentified.

Sequencing input: cultured CD8+ T cells derived from PBMCs. This sequence originates from a male donor with HIV.

The CDR3 here is CATSDVSNQPQHF. For the CDR3, the DNA is TGTGCCACTTCGGACGTTAGCAATCAGCCCCAGCATTTT. J is TRBJ1-5 and V is TRBV19, with D uncertain. This CDR3 is 13 amino acids long. The germline V gene has CDR1 LNHDA and CDR2 SQIVND (reference sequence). Trimming stripped 10 bases from V and 0 bases from J, with 10 bases between.